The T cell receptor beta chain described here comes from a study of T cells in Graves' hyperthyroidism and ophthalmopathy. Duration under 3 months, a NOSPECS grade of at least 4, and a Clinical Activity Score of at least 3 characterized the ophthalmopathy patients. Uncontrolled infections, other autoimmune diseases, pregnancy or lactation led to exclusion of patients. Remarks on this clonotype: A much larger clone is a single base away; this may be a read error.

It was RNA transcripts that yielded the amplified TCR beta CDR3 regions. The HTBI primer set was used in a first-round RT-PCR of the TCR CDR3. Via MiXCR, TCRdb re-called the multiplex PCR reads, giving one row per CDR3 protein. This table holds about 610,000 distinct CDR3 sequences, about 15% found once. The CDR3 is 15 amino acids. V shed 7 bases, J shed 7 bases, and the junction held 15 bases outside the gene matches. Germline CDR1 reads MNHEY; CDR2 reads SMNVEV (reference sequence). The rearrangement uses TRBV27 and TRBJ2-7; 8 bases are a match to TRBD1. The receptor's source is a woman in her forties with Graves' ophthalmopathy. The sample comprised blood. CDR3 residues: CASIFAAGGFGEQYF. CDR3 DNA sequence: TGTGCCAGCATTTTCGCGGCAGGGGGCTTCGGTGAGCAGTACTTC.